This T cell receptor (beta chain) was profiled in a study of shared T cell receptors in the human thymus. Germline V CDR1 and CDR2: LNHNV, YYDKDF (reference sequence). CDR3 length: 17 residues. With 2 bases removed from V and 3 bases from J, the gap between germline ends came to 20 bases. The method was immunoSEQ multiplex PCR; TCRdb's version includes in-frame clones alone and lacks a portion of them. There are hundreds of thousands of clones in the sample; 75% to 85% occur only once, and about 0.013% lies in the top ten. These data were likewise used in another study, on human thymus T cells. That paper states: Corrective heart surgery yielded resections, and these provided the thymus tissue. Usage of V and J genes appeared biased in thymic and blood repertoires. As related research reported, thymic repertoires overlapped highly among unrelated individuals.

V is TRBV15 and J is TRBJ2-7; the D gene is possibly TRBD1 (5 bases). This clonotype originated in a boy under two years old with a congenital heart defect. The sequenced sample was thymocytes. The CDR3 DNA sequence: TGTGCCACCAGCAGACCAAGACAGACAGAACAACTCTACGAGCAGTACTTC. Translation: CATSRPRQTEQLYEQYF.